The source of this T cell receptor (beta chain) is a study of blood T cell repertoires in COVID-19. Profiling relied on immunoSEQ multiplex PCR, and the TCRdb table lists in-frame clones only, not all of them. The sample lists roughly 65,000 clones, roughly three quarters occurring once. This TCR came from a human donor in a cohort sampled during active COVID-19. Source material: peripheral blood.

The CDR3 region has the DNA TGTGCCAGCAGCCAATGGAGGGCCATGGGTTCACCCCTCCACTTT. This sequence encodes CASSQWRAMGSPLHF. J is TRBJ1-6 and V is TRBV14, with D hard to call. CDR1 and CDR2 (germline): SGHDN, FVKESK. There are 15 residues in the CDR3. The V end was cut by 2 bases, the J end by 9 bases, with 14 bases between. Complete variable domain (other parts from reference TRBV14 and TRBJ1-6): EAGVTQFPSHSVIEKGQTVTLRCDPISGHDNLYWYRRVMGKEIKFLLHFVKESKQDESGMPNNRFLAERTGGTYSTLKVQPAELEDSGVYFCASSQWRAMGSPLHFGNGTRLTVT.